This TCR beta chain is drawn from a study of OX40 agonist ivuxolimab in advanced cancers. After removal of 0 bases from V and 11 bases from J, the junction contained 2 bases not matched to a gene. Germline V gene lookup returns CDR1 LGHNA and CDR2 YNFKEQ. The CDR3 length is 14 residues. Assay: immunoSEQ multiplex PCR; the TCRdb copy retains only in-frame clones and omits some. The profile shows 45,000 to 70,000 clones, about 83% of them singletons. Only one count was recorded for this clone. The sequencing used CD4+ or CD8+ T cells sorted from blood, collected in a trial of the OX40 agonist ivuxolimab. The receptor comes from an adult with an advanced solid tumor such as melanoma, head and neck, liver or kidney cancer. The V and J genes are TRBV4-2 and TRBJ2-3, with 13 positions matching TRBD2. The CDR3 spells CASSQETSGGGQYF. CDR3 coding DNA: TGTGCCAGCAGCCAAGAAACTAGCGGGGGGGGGCAGTATTTT.